This TCR beta chain was identified in a study of blood T cell repertoires in COVID-19. As for the study in general: Some COVID-19 samples were acute and others convalescent; all came from the United States, Italy and Spain. T cells, B-cell-depleted T cells, or PBMCs provided the cDNA or gDNA that served as material.

Unmatched junction bases numbered 11, after V lost 0 bases and J lost 6 bases. The CDR3 is made up of 17 amino acids. The germline V gene encodes CDR1 MNHNS and CDR2 SASEGT. Authors' data handling: Researchers report that nucleated cell counts were estimated from reference gene primer amplification. Assay: immunoSEQ multiplex PCR; the TCRdb copy retains only in-frame clones and omits some. Clonal size and the V and J genes are those of that table, whereas D and trimming came from the DNA. This table has approximately 35,000 clones, 78% appearing once. Specimen: peripheral blood. The clonotype originates from a man of 80 years or more with acute or convalescent COVID-19. The gene calls are TRBV6-1 and TRBJ1-5, with 7 bases lining up with TRBD1. CDR3 DNA: TGTGCCAGCAGTGAAGCACCACAGGGGACTCGAGGTCAGCCCCAGCATTTT. Its translation is CASSEAPQGTRGQPQHF.